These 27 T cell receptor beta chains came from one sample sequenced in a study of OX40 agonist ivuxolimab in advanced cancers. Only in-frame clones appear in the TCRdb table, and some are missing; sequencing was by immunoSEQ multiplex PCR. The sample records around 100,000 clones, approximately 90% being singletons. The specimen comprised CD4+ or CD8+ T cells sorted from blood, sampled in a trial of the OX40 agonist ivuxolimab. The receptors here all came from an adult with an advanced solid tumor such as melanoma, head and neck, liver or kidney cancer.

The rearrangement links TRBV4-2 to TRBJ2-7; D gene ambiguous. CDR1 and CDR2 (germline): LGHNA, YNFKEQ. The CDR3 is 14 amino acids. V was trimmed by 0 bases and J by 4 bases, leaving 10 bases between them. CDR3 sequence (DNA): TGTGCCAGCAGCCAAGAAGTAGTTAGGTACGAGCAGTACTTC. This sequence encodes CASSQEVVRYEQYF.

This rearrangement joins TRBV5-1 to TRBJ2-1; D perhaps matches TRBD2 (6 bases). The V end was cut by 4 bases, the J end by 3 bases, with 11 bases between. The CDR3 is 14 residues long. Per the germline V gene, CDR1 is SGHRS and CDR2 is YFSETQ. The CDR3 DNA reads TGCGCCAGCAGCGGGACTGTAAGCTACAATGAGCAGTTCTTC. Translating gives CASSGTVSYNEQFF.

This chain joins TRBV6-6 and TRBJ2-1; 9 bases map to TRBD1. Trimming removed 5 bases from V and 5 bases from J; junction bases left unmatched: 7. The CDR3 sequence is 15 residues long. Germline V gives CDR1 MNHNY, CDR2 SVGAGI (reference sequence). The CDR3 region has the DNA TGTGCCAGCAGTACCATCCGGGACAGGGACAATGAGCAGTTCTTC. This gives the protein CASSTIRDRDNEQFF.

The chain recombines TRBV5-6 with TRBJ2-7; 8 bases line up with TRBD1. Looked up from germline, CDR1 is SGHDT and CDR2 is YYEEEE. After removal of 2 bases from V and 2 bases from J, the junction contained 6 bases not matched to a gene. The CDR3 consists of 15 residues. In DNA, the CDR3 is TGTGCCAGCAGCTTTGGGGACAGGATGGCCTACGAGCAGTACTTC. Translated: CASSFGDRMAYEQYF.

This CDR3 reads CARSPPAGLANEQFF. The CDR3 DNA follows: TGTGCCAGAAGCCCCCCTGCGGGACTAGCAAATGAGCAGTTCTTC. This chain links TRBV5-3 with TRBJ2-1; 9 bases map to TRBD2. TRBV5-3 is an open reading frame whose function is uncertain. The CDR3 loop spans 15 amino acids. The V and J ends lost 4 bases and 7 bases, in that order; junction bases with no gene match: 9.

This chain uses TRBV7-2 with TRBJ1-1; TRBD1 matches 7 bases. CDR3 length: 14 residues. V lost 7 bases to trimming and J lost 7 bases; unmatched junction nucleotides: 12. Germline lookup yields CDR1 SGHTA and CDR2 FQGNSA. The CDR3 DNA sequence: TGTGCCAGCACCAGGGACAGCACCACCCATGAAGCTTTCTTT. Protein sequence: CASTRDSTTHEAFF.

The CDR3 DNA reads as TGTGCCAGCAGTGCGCTAGCGGGGGGGAACACCGGGGAGCTGTTTTTT. Protein: CASSALAGGNTGELFF. J is TRBJ2-2 and V is TRBV6-1; 11 bases agree with TRBD2. The CDR3 contains 16 residues. Germline values: CDR1 MNHNS, CDR2 SASEGT. V lost 4 bases and J lost 1; bases outside the gene matches: 2.

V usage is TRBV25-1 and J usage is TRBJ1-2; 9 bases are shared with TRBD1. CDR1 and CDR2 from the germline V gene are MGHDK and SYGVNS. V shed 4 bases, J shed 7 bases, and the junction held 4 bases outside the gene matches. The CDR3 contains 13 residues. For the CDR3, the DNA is TGTGCCAGCAGTGTCGACAGGGGGTTTGGCTACACCTTC. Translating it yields CASSVDRGFGYTF.

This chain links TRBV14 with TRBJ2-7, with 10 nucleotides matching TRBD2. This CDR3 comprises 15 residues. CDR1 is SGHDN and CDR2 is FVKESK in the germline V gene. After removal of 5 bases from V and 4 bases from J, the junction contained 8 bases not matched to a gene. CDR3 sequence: CASSLSGRARYEQYF. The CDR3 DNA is TGTGCCAGCAGCTTAAGCGGGAGGGCCCGGTACGAGCAGTACTTC.

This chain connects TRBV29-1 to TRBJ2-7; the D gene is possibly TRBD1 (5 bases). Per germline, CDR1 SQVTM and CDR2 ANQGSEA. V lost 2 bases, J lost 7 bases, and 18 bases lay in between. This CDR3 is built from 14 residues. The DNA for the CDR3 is TGCAGCGTTGAACGAGGAGACAGACGGCAAGAGCAGTACTTC. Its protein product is CSVERGDRRQEQYF.

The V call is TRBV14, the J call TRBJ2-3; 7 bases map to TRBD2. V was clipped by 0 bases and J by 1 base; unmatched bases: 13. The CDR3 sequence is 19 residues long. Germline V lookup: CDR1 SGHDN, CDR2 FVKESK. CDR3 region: CASSQERSGILSGTDTQYF. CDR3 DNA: TGTGCCAGCAGCCAAGAGAGAAGCGGGATCCTTTCGGGCACAGATACGCAGTATTTT. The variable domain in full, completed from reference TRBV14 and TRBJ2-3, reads EAGVTQFPSHSVIEKGQTVTLRCDPISGHDNLYWYRRVMGKEIKFLLHFVKESKQDESGMPNNRFLAERTGGTYSTLKVQPAELEDSGVYFCASSQERSGILSGTDTQYFGPGTRLTVL.

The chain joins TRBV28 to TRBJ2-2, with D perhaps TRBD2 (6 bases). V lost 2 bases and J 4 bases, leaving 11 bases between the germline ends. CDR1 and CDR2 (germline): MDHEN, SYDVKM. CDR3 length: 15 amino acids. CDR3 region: CASSLGGSGTGELFF. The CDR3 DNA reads TGTGCCAGCAGTTTAGGGGGGAGTGGCACCGGGGAGCTGTTTTTT.

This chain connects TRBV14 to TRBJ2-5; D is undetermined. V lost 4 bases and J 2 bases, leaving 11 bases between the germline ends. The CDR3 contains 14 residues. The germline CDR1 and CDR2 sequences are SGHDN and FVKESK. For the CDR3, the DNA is TGTGCCAGCAGCCCCTTGTTCTGGCAAGAGACCCAGTACTTC. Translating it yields CASSPLFWQETQYF.

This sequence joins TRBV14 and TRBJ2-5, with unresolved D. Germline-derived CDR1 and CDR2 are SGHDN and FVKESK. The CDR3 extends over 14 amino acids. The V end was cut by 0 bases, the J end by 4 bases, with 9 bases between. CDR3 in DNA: TGTGCCAGCAGCCAAGAGGTCCAGGTAGAGACCCAGTACTTC. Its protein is CASSQEVQVETQYF.

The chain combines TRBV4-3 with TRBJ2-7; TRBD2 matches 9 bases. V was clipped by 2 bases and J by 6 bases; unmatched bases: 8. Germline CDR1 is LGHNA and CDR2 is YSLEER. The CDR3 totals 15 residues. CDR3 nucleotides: TGCGCCAGCAGCCAATCCTACGGGACTAGCCCCGAGCAGTACTTC. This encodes CASSQSYGTSPEQYF.

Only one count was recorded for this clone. CDR3 residues: CASSPPGGDYGYTF. For the CDR3, the DNA is TGTGCCAGCAGCCCTCCCGGTGGGGACTATGGCTACACCTTC. The chain employs TRBV11-3 and TRBJ1-2; D ambiguous. V was cut by 5 bases and J by 3 bases, with 13 bases left in between. This CDR3 is 14 amino acids long. Germline loops: CDR1 SGHNT, CDR2 YENEEA.

For the CDR3, the DNA is TGCGCCAGCAGCCAAGATCTCTGGGCAAGGTTACAGTACTTC. Translating it yields CASSQDLWARLQYF. The rearrangement links TRBV4-3 to TRBJ2-7; D ambiguous. Germline V gives CDR1 LGHNA, CDR2 YSLEER. The CDR3 totals 14 residues. V shed 0 bases and J shed 10 bases, with 16 bases lying between them.

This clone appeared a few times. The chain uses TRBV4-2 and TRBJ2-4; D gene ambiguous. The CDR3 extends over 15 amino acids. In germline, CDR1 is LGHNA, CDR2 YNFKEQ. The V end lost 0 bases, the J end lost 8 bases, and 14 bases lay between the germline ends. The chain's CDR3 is CASSQELLRSDIQYF. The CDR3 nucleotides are TGTGCCAGCAGCCAAGAGCTCTTACGGTCGGACATTCAGTACTTC.

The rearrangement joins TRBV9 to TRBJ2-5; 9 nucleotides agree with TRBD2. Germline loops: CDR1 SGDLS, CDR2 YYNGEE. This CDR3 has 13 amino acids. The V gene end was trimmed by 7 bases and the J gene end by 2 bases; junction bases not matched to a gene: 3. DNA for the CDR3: TGTGCCAGCGCGGGAGGGACTCAAGAGACCCAGTACTTC. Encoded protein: CASAGGTQETQYF.

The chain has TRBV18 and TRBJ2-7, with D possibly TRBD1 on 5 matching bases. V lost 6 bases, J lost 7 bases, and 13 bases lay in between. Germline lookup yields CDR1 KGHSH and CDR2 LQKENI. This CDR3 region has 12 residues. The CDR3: CASSRLGEEQYF. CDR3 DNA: TGTGCCAGCTCCCGGCTAGGGGAAGAGCAGTACTTC.

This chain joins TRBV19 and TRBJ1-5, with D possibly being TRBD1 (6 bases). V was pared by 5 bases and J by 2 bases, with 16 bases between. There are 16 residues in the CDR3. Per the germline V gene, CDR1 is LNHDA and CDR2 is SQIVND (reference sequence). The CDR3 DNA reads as TGTGCCAGTAGTCCCGGTGGGGGGGCGGGCAATCAGCCCCAGCATTTT. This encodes CASSPGGGAGNQPQHF.

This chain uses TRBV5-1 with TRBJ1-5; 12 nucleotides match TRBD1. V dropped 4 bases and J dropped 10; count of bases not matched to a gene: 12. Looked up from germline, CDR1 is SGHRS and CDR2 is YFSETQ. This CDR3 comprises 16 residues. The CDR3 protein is CASSEGTGGRGGPQHF. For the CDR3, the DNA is TGCGCCAGCAGCGAAGGGACAGGGGGCCGGGGTGGACCCCAGCATTTT.

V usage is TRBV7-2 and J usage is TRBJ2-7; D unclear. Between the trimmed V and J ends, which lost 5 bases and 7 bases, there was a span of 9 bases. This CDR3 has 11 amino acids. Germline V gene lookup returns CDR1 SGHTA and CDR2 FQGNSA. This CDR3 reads CASSQNREQYF. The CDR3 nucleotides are TGTGCCAGCAGCCAAAATAGGGAGCAGTACTTC.

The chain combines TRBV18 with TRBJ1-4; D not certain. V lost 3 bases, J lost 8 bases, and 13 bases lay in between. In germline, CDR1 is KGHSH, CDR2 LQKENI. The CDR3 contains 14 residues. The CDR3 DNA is TGTGCCAGCTCACCCGTTCCGGTTCAGGAAAAACTGTTTTTT. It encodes CASSPVPVQEKLFF.

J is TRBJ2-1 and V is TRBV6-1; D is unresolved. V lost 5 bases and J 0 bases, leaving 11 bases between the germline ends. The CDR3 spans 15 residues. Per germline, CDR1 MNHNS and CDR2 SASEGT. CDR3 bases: TGTGCCAGCAGTACCGACCCTGCCTCCTACAATGAGCAGTTCTTC. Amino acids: CASSTDPASYNEQFF.

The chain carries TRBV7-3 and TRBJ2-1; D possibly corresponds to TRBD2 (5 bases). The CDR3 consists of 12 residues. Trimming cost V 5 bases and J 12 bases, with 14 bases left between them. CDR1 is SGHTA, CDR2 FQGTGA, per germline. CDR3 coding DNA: TGTGCCAGCAGCCCATCACATGGGAGGCAGTTCTTC. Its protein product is CASSPSHGRQFF. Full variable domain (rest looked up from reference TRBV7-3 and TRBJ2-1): GAGVSQTPSNKVTEKGKYVELRCDPISGHTALYWYRQSLGQGPEFLIYFQGTGAADDSGLPNDRFFAVRPEGSVSTLKIQRTERGDSAVYLCASSPSHGRQFFGPGTRLTVL.

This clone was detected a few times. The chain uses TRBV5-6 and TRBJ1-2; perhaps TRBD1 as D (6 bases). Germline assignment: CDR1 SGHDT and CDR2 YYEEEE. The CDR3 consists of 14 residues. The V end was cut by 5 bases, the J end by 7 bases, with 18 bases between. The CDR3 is CASRQGVTSGGYTF. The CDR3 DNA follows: TGTGCCAGCAGACAGGGAGTTACTAGTGGTGGCTACACCTTC.